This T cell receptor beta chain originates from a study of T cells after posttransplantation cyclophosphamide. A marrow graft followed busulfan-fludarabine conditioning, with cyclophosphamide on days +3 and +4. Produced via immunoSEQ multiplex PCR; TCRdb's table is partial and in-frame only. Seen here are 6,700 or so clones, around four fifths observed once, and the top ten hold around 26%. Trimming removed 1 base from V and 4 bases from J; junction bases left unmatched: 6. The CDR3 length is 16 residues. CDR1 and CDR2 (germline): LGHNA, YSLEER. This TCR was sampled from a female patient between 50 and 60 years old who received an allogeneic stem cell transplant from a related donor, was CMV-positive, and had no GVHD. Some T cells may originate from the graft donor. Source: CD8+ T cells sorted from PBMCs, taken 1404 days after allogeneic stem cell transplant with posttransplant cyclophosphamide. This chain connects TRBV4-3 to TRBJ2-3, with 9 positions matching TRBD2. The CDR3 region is CASSQVRAGGPDTQYF. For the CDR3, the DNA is TGCGCCAGCAGCCAAGTTCGGGCGGGAGGGCCAGATACGCAGTATTTT.